This T cell receptor beta chain came from a study of CD4 T cells in relation to SARS-CoV-2 and coronaviruses (dated by TCRdb to the early 2020s). In terms of the full investigation: HLA restriction was mapped for shared crossreactive spike epitopes using patient-derived lymphoblastoid cell lines. At the level of individual TCR clonotypes, the study evaluated whether memory CD4+ T cells crossreact between the spike proteins of SARS-CoV-2 and those of common cold coronaviruses. The Adaptive Biotechnologies TCR-sequencing kit was used to sequence samples from a few pre-COVID donors and the naive versus memory experiments, while other data came from Illumina-based sequencing. For other donors in the study, expansion assays were sequenced with a different, Illumina-based TCR-beta assay. Overall study results and their limits: In about 60% of donors, memory CD4+ clonotypes turned up that crossrecognized SARS-CoV-2 and at least one common cold coronavirus spike. Small numbers of patients and of tested TCRs limited the study. Since the crossreactivity analysis centred on spike protein, crossreactivity against other viral proteins was not assessed. Compared with monoreactive clones, crossreactive clones had significantly weaker SARS-CoV-2-driven expansion, a result consistent with antigenic imprinting. Naive versus memory sequencing indicated that memory recall responses, rather than primary responses primed during culture, are detected by the assay. Pre-pandemic and post-infection samples were not both contributed by any donor, so tracing of the source of pre-existing responses was limited.

V lost 2 bases and J lost 1 base; the stretch between them is 5 bases long. According to the germline V gene, CDR1 reads MDHEN and CDR2 reads SYDVKM. The CDR3 runs 14 residues from the cysteine to the phenylalanine. The only DNA kept is the CDR3, 42 bases in frame from the first base. Comment on this clone: The antigen it binds to is not known. No much larger clone is present one base from it, and per-base qualities are unavailable.

CD4+ T cells from unexposed donors were collected before the COVID-19 pandemic (2011-2018). Naive and memory CD4+ T cells were separated from cryopreserved PBMCs by first enriching for CD4 and then performing EasySep naive CD4+ T cell enrichment. The leukapheresis product for the unexposed donors was obtained through commercial purchase. Ficoll-Paque PLUS gradient centrifugation was used to isolate PBMCs from leukapheresis product or whole blood. PBMCs were either cryopreserved at -140°C or used fresh in the expansion assay. The QIAamp Micro DNA Kit was used to extract genomic DNA from the CD4+ T cells. DNA from uncultured naive and memory CD4+ T cells underwent immunoSEQ TCR-beta sequencing at deep resolution. Turning to the authors' computational methods: During preprocessing, nonproductive sequences were removed, along with CDR3s that did not begin with C, did not end with F or W, or were shorter than 7 amino acids. Cultured and uncultured naive and memory CD4+ repertoires were searched for CDR3s previously identified as spike- and CEF-reactive. After three terminal residues were trimmed from each end, CDR3 homology was quantified as pairwise Levenshtein distance using the stringdist R package. Here the immuneACCESS table is served through TCRdb, limited to in-frame sequences with V and J called. Missing clones are a known gap in these copies; in checked studies unresolved V genes cover under half, and the rest lacks a known reason. The V and J calls and clone size were taken over from that table, and D and trimming were inferred from the DNA. The sample includes 55,000 to 70,000 clones, with roughly 93% observed a single time. The ten most abundant clones make up around 0.25% of the sample.

The sample taken for sequencing was naive CD4+ T cells from PBMCs. The sample's cell subset or site, from its label and the paper: naive CD4+ T cells isolated by negative enrichment. The clonotype was recovered from a human donor in good health. The rearrangement joined TRBV28 to TRBJ1-4, with the D gene not clear enough to name. For the CDR3, the sequence is CASSLRGTNEKLFF. The DNA sequence is given as TGTGCCAGCAGTTTACGGGGAACTAATGAAAAACTGTTTTTT.